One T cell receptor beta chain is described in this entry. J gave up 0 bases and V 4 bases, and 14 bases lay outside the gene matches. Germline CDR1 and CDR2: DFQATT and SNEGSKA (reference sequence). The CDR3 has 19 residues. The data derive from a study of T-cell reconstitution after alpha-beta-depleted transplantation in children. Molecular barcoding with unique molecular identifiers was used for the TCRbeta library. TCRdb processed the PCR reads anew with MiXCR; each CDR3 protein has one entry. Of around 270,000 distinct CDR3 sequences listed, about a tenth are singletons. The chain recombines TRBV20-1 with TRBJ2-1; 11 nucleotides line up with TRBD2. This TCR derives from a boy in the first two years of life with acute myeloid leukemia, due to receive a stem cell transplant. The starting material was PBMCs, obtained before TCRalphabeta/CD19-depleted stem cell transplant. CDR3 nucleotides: TGCAGTGCTACGATAGCGGGAGGGTCCCCTTTGGGCTCCTACAATGAGCAGTTCTTC. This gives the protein CSATIAGGSPLGSYNEQFF.